Each of the 22 T cell receptor beta chains below was sequenced from the same sample in a study of lymphopenia after photon versus proton radiotherapy. The data were produced by immunoSEQ multiplex PCR, yet TCRdb's version contains in-frame clones alone and is incomplete. The sample has tens of thousands of clones, 85% seen once. The sample here was peripheral blood, taken from a patient treated with photon-based radiotherapy. Receptor source: a man aged 55 to 70 with pancreatic cancer.

The chain recombines TRBV5-1 with TRBJ2-5; D is undetermined. Germline lookup yields CDR1 SGHRS and CDR2 YFSETQ. The CDR3 loop spans 15 amino acids. The V end was cut by 0 bases, the J end by 0 bases, with 9 bases between. The CDR3 here is CASSLGGRNQETQYF. CDR3 coding DNA: TGCGCCAGCAGCTTGGGGGGTAGGAACCAAGAGACCCAGTACTTC.

This chain connects TRBV9 to TRBJ1-4; D gene unclear. CDR1 SGDLS and CDR2 YYNGEE come from the germline V gene. The CDR3 loop spans 14 amino acids. V lost 1 base to trimming and J lost 0 bases, with 4 bases between them. The CDR3 region has the DNA TGTGCCAGCAGCGTACAGCCAACTAATGAAAAACTGTTTTTT. This encodes CASSVQPTNEKLFF.

This chain joins TRBV15 and TRBJ2-7; a weak D match, TRBD2 (5 bases). The CDR3 contains 14 residues. V was cut by 0 bases and J by 3 bases, with 9 bases left in between. Germline V gives CDR1 LNHNV, CDR2 YYDKDF (reference sequence). The CDR3 loop reads CATSRDRGNYEQYF. For the CDR3, the DNA is TGTGCCACCAGCAGAGATCGGGGAAACTACGAGCAGTACTTC.

As for this clone: One junction end does not reproduce the germline sequence, and a read error may be involved. The J gene is TRBJ2-4, the V gene TRBV5-1, with TRBD2 matching over 7 bases. This CDR3 comprises 12 residues. Germline CDR1 SGHRS, CDR2 YFSETQ. The CDR3 region has the DNA TGCGCCAGCAGCCAGACTAGCTTGGGGTTTGGCTTC. Its protein is CASSQTSLGFGF.

The rearrangement joins TRBV4-1 to TRBJ1-4; no definite D call. This CDR3 contains 15 residues. V was clipped by 3 bases and J by 0 bases, with 8 bases between them. The germline CDR1 and CDR2 sequences are MGHRA and YSYEKL. The CDR3 bases are TGCGCCAGCAGCCAGGGCGGGACAACTAATGAAAAACTGTTTTTT. Translated, it gives CASSQGGTTNEKLFF.

This chain connects TRBV19 to TRBJ2-2; 8 bases agree with TRBD1. This CDR3 has 15 amino acids. V dropped 3 bases and J dropped 4; count of bases not matched to a gene: 4. Looked up from germline, CDR1 is LNHDA and CDR2 is SQIVND (reference sequence). This CDR3 is CASSIRGQSTGELFF. Written as DNA, the CDR3 is TGTGCCAGTAGTATCAGGGGGCAGAGCACCGGGGAGCTGTTTTTT.

The rearrangement joins TRBV7-2 to TRBJ2-3; tentatively, D is TRBD2 (6 bases). Trimming left V 0 bases short and J 2 bases short, with 9 bases between. Germline loops: CDR1 SGHTA, CDR2 FQGNSA. This CDR3 comprises 15 residues. CDR3 amino acids: CASSLARTTTDTQYF. CDR3 nucleotide sequence: TGTGCCAGCAGCTTAGCTAGGACTACCACAGATACGCAGTATTTT.

The V and J genes are TRBV7-6 and TRBJ1-2, with TRBD1 identical over 7 bases. Trimming at V came to 1 base and at J to 7 bases, leaving 6 bases not matched to a gene. The germline gives CDR1 SGHVS, CDR2 FNYEAQ. This CDR3 region has 14 residues. CDR3 sequence reads: CASSLVGGGSGYTF. Here the CDR3 DNA reads TGTGCCAGCAGCTTAGTAGGGGGCGGGTCTGGCTACACCTTC.

This clone was recorded once. The chain combines TRBV7-8 with TRBJ1-1, with D hard to call. Per the germline V gene, CDR1 is SGHVS and CDR2 is FQNEAQ. Trimming removed 3 bases from V and 0 bases from J, with 5 bases in between. CDR3 length: 13 amino acids. The CDR3 spells CASSFGMNTEAFF. The DNA for the CDR3 is TGTGCCAGCAGCTTTGGGATGAACACTGAAGCTTTCTTT.

This chain uses TRBV11-2 with TRBJ2-1; D is possibly TRBD1 or TRBD2 (5 bases each). V lost 6 bases to trimming and J lost 7 bases, with 19 bases between them. This CDR3 region has 15 residues. Germline V CDR1 and CDR2: SGHAT, FQNNGV. The CDR3 protein is CASRGWGKGRNEQFF. In DNA form, the CDR3 reads TGTGCCAGCAGAGGGTGGGGGAAAGGTAGGAATGAGCAGTTCTTC.

The chain is built from TRBV15 and TRBJ2-1; D is ambiguous. Trimming cost V 3 bases and J 15 bases, with 24 bases left between them. The CDR3 is made up of 15 amino acids. The germline V gene has CDR1 LNHNV and CDR2 YYDKDF (reference sequence). The CDR3 bases are TGTGCCACCAGCAGGAGTGTCGGTGTGGACGGAGAGAGGTTCTTC. Amino acid sequence: CATSRSVGVDGERFF.

This chain uses TRBV7-6 with TRBJ1-3; possible D gene TRBD1, 5 bases. Looked up from germline, CDR1 is SGHVS and CDR2 is FNYEAQ. Trimming removed 5 bases from V and 0 bases from J, with 17 bases in between. CDR3 length: 17 amino acids. CDR3 in DNA: TGTGCCAGCAGCCTTTGGGGCGGGGAAGGCTCTGGAAACACCATATATTTT. Translation: CASSLWGGEGSGNTIYF.

The V and J genes are TRBV2 and TRBJ1-2; unclear D gene. The CDR3 runs 14 residues. The V gene's germline CDR1 is SNHLY and CDR2 FYNNEI. Trimming removed 5 bases at V and 1 base at J, with 11 bases between. CDR3 in amino acids: CASSQKAFNYGYTF. The CDR3 DNA follows: TGTGCCAGCAGTCAAAAGGCCTTTAACTATGGCTACACCTTC. The full variable domain, with the rest looked up from reference TRBV2 and TRBJ1-2, is EPEVTQTPSHQVTQMGQEVILRCVPISNHLYFYWYRQILGQKVEFLVSFYNNEISEKSEIFDDQFSVERPDGSNFTLKIRSTKLEDSAMYFCASSQKAFNYGYTFGSGTRLTVV.

In this sample, this clone turned up once. This chain links TRBV7-8 with TRBJ1-1; D not certain. Germline-derived CDR1 and CDR2 are SGHVS and FQNEAQ. V dropped 5 bases and J dropped 1 base, with 11 bases sitting between them. CDR3 size: 14 residues. The CDR3 is CASSTWTGNTEAFF. CDR3 bases: TGTGCCAGCAGCACTTGGACGGGGAACACTGAAGCTTTCTTT.

The chain carries TRBV30 and TRBJ2-3; D unclear. This CDR3 is 14 amino acids long. V shed 5 bases and J shed 2 bases, with 14 bases lying between them. Germline V gives CDR1 GTSNPN, CDR2 SVGIG (reference sequence). CDR3: CAWPKGFLTDTQYF. The CDR3 bases are TGTGCCTGGCCCAAGGGATTCCTCACAGATACGCAGTATTTT. The full variable domain, completed using reference TRBV30 and TRBJ2-3, is SQTIHQWPATLVQPVGSPLSLECTVEGTSNPNLYWYRQAAGRGLQLLFYSVGIGQISSEVPQNLSASRPQDRQFILSSKKLLLSDSGFYLCAWPKGFLTDTQYFGPGTRLTVL.

The CDR3 here is CASSMAGTGNEKLFF. DNA of the CDR3: TGTGCCAGTAGTATGGCCGGGACAGGGAACGAAAAACTGTTTTTT. The rearrangement links TRBV19 to TRBJ1-4; 9 bases map to TRBD1. The length of the CDR3 is 15 residues. Germline CDR1 and CDR2: LNHDA and SQIVND (reference sequence). The ends lost 3 bases at V and 8 bases at J; junction bases unmatched: 7. Drawing the rest from reference TRBV19 and TRBJ1-4, the complete variable domain is DGGITQSPKYLFRKEGQNVTLSCEQNLNHDAMYWYRQDPGQGLRLIYYSQIVNDFQKGDIAEGYSVSREKKESFPLTVTSAQKNPTAFYLCASSMAGTGNEKLFFGSGTQLSVL.

The V call is TRBV29-1, the J call TRBJ1-1; D may be TRBD1 (6 bases). The CDR3 length is 11 residues. Deletions cut 4 bases from V and 12 bases from J, with 15 bases between. Germline CDR1 is SQVTM and CDR2 is ANQGSEA. DNA for the CDR3: TGCAGCGTTGGGGAACAGGGAGAGACTTTCTTT. Encoded protein: CSVGEQGETFF.

The chain uses TRBV18 and TRBJ2-3; D perhaps matches TRBD1 (5 bases). V lost 5 bases to trimming and J lost 1 base, with 10 bases between them. The CDR3 totals 14 residues. CDR1 is KGHSH, CDR2 LQKENI, per germline. In DNA, the CDR3 is TGTGCCAGCTCAAATTCCAGGGGCACAGATACGCAGTATTTT. Amino acid sequence: CASSNSRGTDTQYF.

This clone was seen only a few times. The J gene is TRBJ2-5, the V gene TRBV6-5; maybe TRBD2 (6 bases). V was trimmed by 0 bases and J by 6 bases, leaving 14 bases between them. Germline lookup yields CDR1 MNHEY and CDR2 SVGAGI. The CDR3 spans 15 residues. CDR3 protein: CASSYSEEGEKTQYF. The CDR3 coding sequence is TGTGCCAGCAGTTACTCGGAGGAGGGTGAGAAGACCCAGTACTTC.

This chain links TRBV6-1 with TRBJ2-7; D may be TRBD2 (5 bases). Germline lookup yields CDR1 MNHNS and CDR2 SASEGT. V lost 1 base, J lost 7 bases, and 11 bases lay in between. The CDR3 totals 13 residues. CDR3: CASSEGGSREQYF. CDR3 sequence (DNA): TGTGCCAGCAGTGAAGGAGGGAGCCGGGAGCAGTACTTC.

The chain has TRBV7-9 and TRBJ2-7, with TRBD1 matching over 7 bases. Germline trimming cut 5 bases from V and 7 bases from J; bases unmatched to any gene: 11. Looked up from germline, CDR1 is SEHNR and CDR2 is FQNEAQ (reference sequence). The CDR3 runs 14 residues. Written as DNA, the CDR3 is TGTGCCAGCAGCCCTGCGGACAGGCCTCCGGAGCAGTACTTC. It is translated as CASSPADRPPEQYF.

The CDR3 region is CASSVGPSVVYEQYF. The CDR3 DNA follows: TGTGCCAGCAGTGTCGGGCCTAGCGTCGTCTACGAGCAGTACTTC. The genes are TRBV2 and TRBJ2-7; a weak D match, TRBD2 (6 bases). Trimming cost V 4 bases and J 3 bases, with 16 bases left between them. Germline CDR1 SNHLY, CDR2 FYNNEI. The CDR3 loop spans 15 amino acids.